The rows below give T cell receptor beta chains drawn from one sample of a study of T cells expressing NK-cell markers. TCRdb reanalyzed the 5' RACE reads, giving one entry per CDR3 protein sequence and no DNA. This sample carries about 180,000 distinct CDR3 sequences, with roughly 20% going to the ten biggest clones. The sample was blood T cells: a sorted CD56 or NKG2C T cell subset, CD4+ or CD8+ T cells, or bulk PBMC T cells (not recorded which). Every receptor here comes from a woman between 18 and 70 years old in good health. The CDR3 runs from the conserved cysteine through the conserved F or W.

J gene,V gene,CDR3 protein
TRBJ2-5,TRBV5-1,CASSRGYDMGQETQYF
TRBJ1-5,TRBV6-6,CASGSNQPQHF
TRBJ1-3,TRBV5-1,CASSLGTGYSGNTIYF
TRBJ2-7,TRBV15,CATSFGLAGEQYF
TRBJ2-7,TRBV5-6,CASTLPASGSQEQYF
TRBJ2-6,TRBV7-3,CASSLGAGANVLTF
TRBJ2-3,TRBV29-1,CSVVGQYTQYF
TRBJ1-3,TRBV20-1,CSARGTGNGNTIYF
TRBJ2-5,TRBV11-2,CASSLALAGGETQYF
TRBJ1-2,TRBV20-1,CSAVIGTNLGYTF
TRBJ2-7,TRBV20-1,CSAIRGSYEQYF
TRBJ1-6,TRBV14,CASSQARSPLHF
TRBJ2-1,TRBV10-3,CATRTGTANNEQFF
TRBJ2-5,TRBV6-1,CASSDDTGIQETQYF
TRBJ2-2,TRBV4-1,CASSHKDRNTGELFF
TRBJ1-1,TRBV3-1,CASSQEIDIETFF
TRBJ2-1,TRBV20-1,CSASRGANNEQFF